This entry concerns a single T cell receptor (beta chain). No antigen is known for it. Clones were read by immunoSEQ multiplex PCR, and TCRdb kept only the in-frame ones, dropping some. Of more than 300,000 clones listed, 86% are singletons. This entry comes from a study of cytomegalovirus exposure and HLA in healthy donors. General study findings and limits: It was found in a later analysis that first-cohort TCR clusters tended to co-occur in the 90 to 150 validation repertoires.

The CDR3 sequence is 16 residues long. Germline CDR1 SGHDT, CDR2 YYEEEE. The ends lost 4 bases at V and 4 bases at J; junction bases unmatched: 9. This receptor was identified in a woman aged 18-29 years in good health and CMV-seronegative. The rearrangement joins TRBV5-6 to TRBJ2-7; 12 bases match TRBD2. The sample taken for sequencing was PBMCs. The CDR3 DNA sequence: TGTGCCAGCAGCCCAAGACTAGCGGGAGCGTTATACGAGCAGTACTTC. Amino acids: CASSPRLAGALYEQYF.